Here is one TCR beta chain with its context. The sample belongs to a study of blood T cell repertoires in COVID-19. Study-level information: PBMCs, B-cell-depleted T cells, or T cells were the source of the cDNA or gDNA that made up the material.

As processed by the authors: Counts of nucleated cells, estimated from reference gene primer amplification, were obtained. Generated by immunoSEQ multiplex PCR, the TCRdb table keeps only in-frame clones and is missing some. That table gives V, J and clone size, and the DNA gave D and trimming. The sample holds about 220,000 clones, 88% seen once. The CDR3 extends over 14 amino acids. Trimming pared 3 bases from V and 6 bases from J, leaving 11 bases between. Germline V lookup: CDR1 SGHNT, CDR2 YENEEA. The sample comprised PBMCs or T cells enriched from blood (not recorded which). The sequence came from a woman in her twenties or thirties who had recovered from COVID-19. The rearrangement links TRBV11-3 to TRBJ2-2, with no clear D. CDR3 sequence (DNA): TGTGCCAGCAGCTTGGGCGTAAACGCCGGGGAGCTGTTTTTT. It is translated as CASSLGVNAGELFF. The full variable domain, its missing parts supplied by reference TRBV11-3 and TRBJ2-2, is EAGVVQSPRYKIIEKKQPVAFWCNPISGHNTLYWYLQNLGQGPELLIRYENEEAVDDSQLPKDRFSAERLKGVDSTLKIQPAELGDSAVYLCASSLGVNAGELFFGEGSRLTVL.